What follows are 17 T cell receptor beta chains derived from one specimen sequenced in a study of blood T cell repertoires in COVID-19. Only in-frame clones appear in the TCRdb table, and some are missing; sequencing was by immunoSEQ multiplex PCR. This sample carries 100,000 to 110,000 clones, approximately 89% of them seen once, and the ten largest clones take roughly 2.1%. The specimen sequenced was peripheral blood. The receptors here all came from a middle-aged man with active COVID-19.

The chain has TRBV5-6 and TRBJ1-2; possible D gene TRBD1, 5 bases. This CDR3 has 14 amino acids. The V gene's germline CDR1 is SGHDT and CDR2 YYEEEE. Trimming removed 3 bases at V and 3 bases at J, with 12 bases between. The DNA of the CDR3 is TGTGCCAGCAGCTCCCAGGGATTCGACTATGGCTACACCTTC. Amino acids: CASSSQGFDYGYTF. Combining the CDR3 with reference TRBV5-6 and TRBJ1-2 gives the whole variable domain DAGVTQSPTHLIKTRGQQVTLRCSPKSGHDTVSWYQQALGQGPQFIFQYYEEEERQRGNFPDRFSGHQFPNYSSELNVNALLLGDSALYLCASSSQGFDYGYTFGSGTRLTVV.

This clone was recorded once. The rearrangement links TRBV27 to TRBJ1-1; D is possibly TRBD1 (6 bases). The CDR3 has 15 amino acids. The V gene lost 3 bases and the J gene lost 0 bases, with 11 bases spanning the gap. Germline CDR1 MNHEY, CDR2 SMNVEV (reference sequence). The CDR3 nucleotides read TGTGCCAGCAGTTTGGATCGGGACATGAACACTGAAGCTTTCTTT. Encoded protein: CASSLDRDMNTEAFF.

The V and J genes are TRBV7-6 and TRBJ2-3; 10 positions agree with TRBD1. Germline values: CDR1 SGHVS, CDR2 FNYEAQ. CDR3 size: 15 residues. V gave up 4 bases and J gave up 4 bases; unmatched junction bases: 5. For the CDR3, the DNA is TGTGCCAGCAGCTCCGGACAGGGGGTATCAGATACGCAGTATTTT. Its protein product is CASSSGQGVSDTQYF.

The chain recombines TRBV3-1 (or the pseudogene TRBV3-2) with TRBJ2-1, with TRBD2 as a possible D gene (6 bases). Between the trimmed V and J ends, which lost 8 bases and 2 bases, there was a span of 19 bases. Germline CDR1 is LGHDT and CDR2 is YNNKEL (reference sequence). CDR3 size: 16 residues. CDR3 bases: TGTGCCAGCGGGATGAGAGGGGACTTAACCTACAATGAGCAGTTCTTC. Translation gives CASGMRGDLTYNEQFF.

The CDR3 coding sequence is TGTGCCAGCTCACACGGACAGGGGGTAACCTACGAGCAGTACTTC. Protein: CASSHGQGVTYEQYF. This chain uses TRBV18 with TRBJ2-7, with TRBD1 matching 10 bases. Germline-derived CDR1 and CDR2 are KGHSH and LQKENI. This CDR3 is built from 15 residues. V lost 4 bases and J lost 2; bases outside the gene matches: 5.

This rearrangement joins TRBV19 to TRBJ2-6; D remains ambiguous. From germline, CDR1 is LNHDA and CDR2 SQIVND (reference sequence). This CDR3 comprises 15 residues. V was shortened by 4 bases and J by 0 bases, with 7 bases between the two germline ends. The CDR3 nucleotides are TGTGCCAGTAGTAGTACAGACTCTGGGGCCAACGTCCTGACTTTC. Translating it yields CASSSTDSGANVLTF.

The chain couples TRBV11-2 to TRBJ1-2; 7 bases map to TRBD1. This CDR3 is 13 amino acids long. Per the germline V gene, CDR1 is SGHAT and CDR2 is FQNNGV. After removal of 2 bases from V and 4 bases from J, the junction contained 1 base not matched to a gene. CDR3 in amino acids: CASSLPGGYGYTF. DNA for the CDR3: TGTGCCAGCAGCTTACCAGGGGGCTATGGCTACACCTTC.

V and J are TRBV12-3 or TRBV12-4 and TRBJ1-1, with D perhaps TRBD1 (6 bases). The CDR3 has 13 amino acids. V gave up 5 bases and J gave up 1 base, with 8 bases separating them. CDR3 sequence (DNA): TGTGCCAGCAGTGGGGGACAGAACACTGAAGCTTTCTTT. Translated: CASSGGQNTEAFF.

This clone was observed a single time. The chain is built from TRBV7-3 and TRBJ2-1; 7 bases are shared with TRBD1. Unmatched junction bases numbered 15, after V lost 4 bases and J lost 9 bases. The CDR3 is 16 amino acids. CDR1 and CDR2 from the germline V gene are SGHTA and FQGTGA. The CDR3 DNA reads TGTGCCAGCAGCTCCTCTCCCGACAGGGAAGGAATTGAGCAGTTCTTC. It encodes CASSSSPDREGIEQFF.

The chain combines TRBV7-9 with TRBJ2-3; D unclear. From germline, CDR1 is SEHNR and CDR2 FQNEAQ (reference sequence). Trimming shortened V by 2 bases and J by 0 bases, and 6 bases separated the two germline ends. The CDR3 totals 14 residues. The CDR3 here is CASSLHGSTDTQYF. In DNA, the CDR3 is TGTGCCAGCAGCTTACACGGTAGCACAGATACGCAGTATTTT.

The chain employs TRBV11-3 and TRBJ2-3, with 7 nucleotides matching TRBD2. Germline CDR1 reads SGHNT; CDR2 reads YENEEA. V lost 5 bases to trimming and J lost 3 bases; unmatched junction nucleotides: 8. The CDR3 has 15 residues. CDR3: CASSPRTSATDTQYF. CDR3 DNA: TGTGCCAGCAGCCCTCGTACTAGCGCTACAGATACGCAGTATTTT. Full variable domain (remainder filled in from reference TRBV11-3 and TRBJ2-3): EAGVVQSPRYKIIEKKQPVAFWCNPISGHNTLYWYLQNLGQGPELLIRYENEEAVDDSQLPKDRFSAERLKGVDSTLKIQPAELGDSAVYLCASSPRTSATDTQYFGPGTRLTVL.

The gene calls are TRBV7-8 and TRBJ2-3, with TRBD1 matching 8 bases. Germline CDR1 and CDR2: SGHVS and FQNEAQ. The CDR3 contains 14 residues. Unmatched junction bases numbered 3, after V lost 2 bases and J lost 5 bases. The CDR3 protein is CASSLQGAEDTQYF. The CDR3 region has the DNA TGTGCCAGCAGCTTACAGGGGGCGGAAGATACGCAGTATTTT. Combining the CDR3 with reference TRBV7-8 and TRBJ2-3 gives the whole variable domain GAGVSQSPRYKVAKRGQDVALRCDPISGHVSLFWYQQALGQGPEFLTYFQNEAQLDKSGLPSDRFFAERPEGSVSTLKIQRTQQEDSAVYLCASSLQGAEDTQYFGPGTRLTVL.

The J gene is TRBJ2-5, the V gene TRBV27, with no clear D. V was trimmed by 5 bases and J by 5 bases, leaving 21 bases between them. CDR3 length equals 16 residues. Germline V gene sequence: CDR1 MNHEY, CDR2 SMNVEV (reference sequence). The CDR3 protein is CASSVNSRPSLETQYF. The CDR3 DNA sequence: TGTGCCAGCAGTGTTAATAGCCGCCCCTCACTGGAGACCCAGTACTTC.

This clone was seen once. J is TRBJ2-7 and V is TRBV11-2, with 9 bases aligning to TRBD2. V trimming: 0 bases; J trimming: 4 bases; junction bases outside the gene matches: 4. Per germline, CDR1 SGHAT and CDR2 FQNNGV. This CDR3 contains 15 residues. The CDR3 DNA is TGTGCCAGCAGCTTAGATTGGCGGGAGGGGTACGAGCAGTACGTC. Protein sequence: CASSLDWREGYEQYV.

This rearrangement joins TRBV5-5 to TRBJ1-1, with D hard to call. Trimming pared 0 bases from V and 1 base from J, leaving 7 bases between. The CDR3 has 14 residues. Germline V gives CDR1 SGHKS, CDR2 YYEKEE (reference sequence). The CDR3 sequence is CASSLGLWNTEAFF. The CDR3, as DNA: TGTGCCAGCAGCTTGGGGCTCTGGAACACTGAAGCTTTCTTT. Together with reference TRBV5-5 and TRBJ1-1, the CDR3 gives the full variable domain: DAGVTQSPTHLIKTRGQQVTLRCSPISGHKSVSWYQQVLGQGPQFIFQYYEKEERGRGNFPDRFSARQFPNYSSELNVNALLLGDSALYLCASSLGLWNTEAFFGQGTRLTVV.

The rearrangement uses TRBV19 and TRBJ1-5; D gene unclear. V shed 3 bases and J shed 0 bases, with 12 bases lying between them. The CDR3 totals 16 residues. From germline, CDR1 is LNHDA and CDR2 SQIVND (reference sequence). The CDR3 sequence: CASSIYAGYSNQPQHF. The CDR3 nucleotides are TGTGCCAGTAGTATTTACGCGGGATATAGCAATCAGCCCCAGCATTTT.

The chain couples TRBV9 to TRBJ2-2; a possible D gene is TRBD1 (6 bases). The CDR3 runs to 14 residues. Germline CDR1 reads SGDLS; CDR2 reads YYNGEE. V lost 3 bases and J lost 2, with 8 bases in between. The CDR3 protein is CASSDRVNTGELFF. The CDR3 bases are TGTGCCAGCAGCGACAGGGTCAACACCGGGGAGCTGTTTTTT.